The source of this TCR beta chain is a study of T cell clonality in common variable immunodeficiency. Findings and caveats of the study: CVID subjects shared fewer TCRbeta clones than healthy controls did.

CDR1 SGHRS and CDR2 YFSETQ come from the germline V gene. The CDR3 is 17 amino acids. The V gene end was trimmed by 4 bases and the J gene end by 2 bases; junction bases not matched to a gene: 13. Generated by immunoSEQ multiplex PCR, the TCRdb table keeps only in-frame clones and is missing some. The data list roughly 70,000 clones, none observed once; about 1.8% falls to the top ten. At least ten counts were recorded for this clone. What it binds is not known. The CDR3 end is not reached by the read, which stops 3 residues before it; the germline J gene fills it in. This chain links TRBV5-1 with TRBJ2-3; TRBD1 agrees at 7 bases. The material sequenced was peripheral blood mononuclear cells. This TCR came from a person aged 18-70 years in good health. The CDR3 loop is CASSLPTGHGDTDTQYF. The covered CDR3 bases are TGCGCCAGCAGCCTACCGACAGGGCATGGGGACACAGATACG. Using reference TRBV5-1 and TRBJ2-3 for the parts outside the CDR3, the full variable domain is KAGVTQTPRYLIKTRGQQVTLSCSPISGHRSVSWYQQTPGQGLQFLFEYFSETQRNKGNFPGRFSGRQFSNSRSEMNVSTLELGDSALYLCASSLPTGHGDTDTQYFGPGTRLTVL.